These 21 T cell receptor beta chains originate from one sample sequenced in a study of T cells expressing NK-cell markers. From its re-call of the 5' RACE reads, TCRdb lists each CDR3 protein once, without DNA. The sample includes 550,000 or so distinct CDR3 sequences. Input material: blood T cells: a sorted CD56 or NKG2C T cell subset, CD4+ or CD8+ T cells, or bulk PBMC T cells (not recorded which). The receptors derive from a man younger than 30 in good health.

The chain recombines TRBV29-1 with TRBJ2-3; as DNA is missing, the TRBD2 call by TCRdb cannot be tested. Germline V CDR1 and CDR2: SQVTM, ANQGSEA. The CDR3 has 15 residues. The CDR3 protein is CSTRRTSGSTDTQYF.

This chain links TRBV6-1 with TRBJ2-3; there is no DNA to check the TCRdb D call of TRBD2. CDR1 MNHNS and CDR2 SASEGT come from the germline V gene. The CDR3 has 16 residues. CDR3 loop: CASRRPGAGGQDTQYF.

CDR3 sequence: CASSLGGSSVDNEQFF. The V call is TRBV4-2, the J call TRBJ2-1; TCRdb gives TRBD1 as the D gene, but with no DNA this cannot be confirmed. Germline loops: CDR1 LGHNA, CDR2 YNFKEQ. CDR3 length equals 16 residues.

The chain joins TRBV10-3 to TRBJ1-1; the TRBD1 assignment by TCRdb is unverifiable without DNA. Germline lookup yields CDR1 ENHRY and CDR2 SYGVKD. CDR3 length: 13 residues. Here the CDR3 reads CATARQGWTEAFF.

This chain links TRBV5-1 with TRBJ2-5; the D call from TCRdb, TRBD1, cannot be confirmed without DNA. Germline V gene data show CDR1 as SGHRS and CDR2 as YFSETQ. CDR3 length equals 16 residues. CDR3 amino acids: CASSLSGGSVKETQYF. Full variable domain (remainder filled in from reference TRBV5-1 and TRBJ2-5): KAGVTQTPRYLIKTRGQQVTLSCSPISGHRSVSWYQQTPGQGLQFLFEYFSETQRNKGNFPGRFSGRQFSNSRSEMNVSTLELGDSALYLCASSLSGGSVKETQYFGPGTRLLVL.

This chain uses TRBV6-1 with TRBJ2-3; the D call of TRBD1 rests on TCRdb alone, since no DNA is present to check it. The CDR3 is made up of 16 amino acids. Germline CDR1 MNHNS, CDR2 SASEGT. CDR3 loop: CASNKQGVFRTDTQYF.

The genes are TRBV9 and TRBJ2-1; TCRdb's D call, TRBD2, is unchecked because there is no DNA. The V gene's germline CDR1 is SGDLS and CDR2 YYNGEE. The CDR3 spans 16 residues. CDR3 sequence: CASSVSPQLGDNEQFF. The full variable domain, with the rest looked up from reference TRBV9 and TRBJ2-1, is DSGVTQTPKHLITATGQRVTLRCSPRSGDLSVYWYQQSLDQGLQFLIQYYNGEERAKGNILERFSAQQFPDLHSELNLSSLELGDSALYFCASSVSPQLGDNEQFFGPGTRLTVL.

This chain links TRBV15 with TRBJ2-7. Germline V gene lookup returns CDR1 LNHNV and CDR2 YYDKDF (reference sequence). CDR3 length: 16 amino acids. The CDR3 region is CATSKGISVTSYEQYF.

The chain joins TRBV20-1 to TRBJ2-1; with no DNA, the TCRdb D assignment of TRBD2 cannot be verified. CDR3 length equals 14 residues. The germline CDR1 and CDR2 sequences are DFQATT and SNEGSKA (reference sequence). CDR3: CSAGIAGGQREQFF.

The chain uses TRBV11-2 and TRBJ2-2; as DNA is missing, the TRBD1 call by TCRdb cannot be tested. Germline CDR1 reads SGHAT; CDR2 reads FQNNGV. CDR3 length equals 15 residues. The CDR3 spells CASSRYRSGAGELFF.

The chain recombines TRBV6-5 with TRBJ2-3; the D call from TCRdb, TRBD2, cannot be confirmed without DNA. Germline V gene lookup returns CDR1 MNHEY and CDR2 SVGAGI. The CDR3 covers 18 residues. CDR3 in amino acids: CASSYSVGASGSTDTQYF.

This chain uses TRBV29-1 with TRBJ1-2; TCRdb returns TRBD1, unconfirmable since there is no DNA. The CDR3 is 15 residues long. CDR1 SQVTM and CDR2 ANQGSEA come from the germline V gene. The CDR3 sequence is CSVEENAMGDYGYTF.

V and J are TRBV12-3 or TRBV12-4 and TRBJ1-1; TCRdb's D call, TRBD1, is unchecked because there is no DNA. This CDR3 region has 13 residues. This CDR3 is CASSHTGNTEAFF.

The chain links TRBV29-1 to TRBJ2-5; there is no DNA to check the TCRdb D call of TRBD1. Germline assignment: CDR1 SQVTM and CDR2 ANQGSEA. This CDR3 region has 15 residues. The CDR3 loop is CSFREWPGGAETQYF.

The J gene is TRBJ1-2, the V gene TRBV7-2. The CDR3 totals 12 residues. Germline loops: CDR1 SGHTA, CDR2 FQGNSA. Here the CDR3 reads CASSYVGFGYTF.

The chain carries TRBV20-1 and TRBJ1-5; TCRdb names TRBD1, which stays unverified in the absence of DNA. The CDR3 has 14 residues. CDR1 is DFQATT and CDR2 is SNEGSKA in the germline V gene (reference sequence). The CDR3 sequence is CSAGVGASNQPQHF.

This chain's CDR3 is CASSLAAGGPGIEQFF. The genes are TRBV5-1 and TRBJ2-1; TCRdb selects TRBD2, and the lack of DNA leaves this call unchecked. This CDR3 contains 16 residues. Germline-derived CDR1 and CDR2 are SGHRS and YFSETQ.

The chain uses TRBV7-9 and TRBJ2-7. Germline values: CDR1 SEHNR, CDR2 FQNEAQ (reference sequence). This CDR3 has 13 residues. CDR3: CAKGYDGPYEQYF.

The genes are TRBV29-1 and TRBJ2-7; TCRdb calls TRBD1, which cannot be checked without DNA. This CDR3 spans 13 amino acids. The germline V gene has CDR1 SQVTM and CDR2 ANQGSEA. CDR3 amino acids: CSYRQSRSYEQYF.

The chain couples TRBV29-1 to TRBJ2-1; TCRdb returns TRBD1, unconfirmable since there is no DNA. CDR3 length: 16 residues. Germline V gene sequence: CDR1 SQVTM, CDR2 ANQGSEA. CDR3 in amino acids: CSATGIGGQRVYEQFF.

The gene calls are TRBV29-1 and TRBJ2-3. Germline CDR1 is SQVTM and CDR2 is ANQGSEA. This CDR3 spans 14 amino acids. The CDR3 loop is CSVDSIGRTDTQYF.